The present entry profiles one TCR beta chain with its context. The data originate from a study of blood T cell repertoires in COVID-19. TCRdb's copy holds only in-frame clones and misses some; the assay was immunoSEQ multiplex PCR. The sample shows about 340,000 clones, about 93% of them seen only once. The CDR3 runs 14 residues. Trimming pared 1 base from V and 8 bases from J, leaving 12 bases between. Germline lookup yields CDR1 SGHNT and CDR2 YENEEA. The chain links TRBV11-3 to TRBJ2-1; D perhaps matches TRBD2 (6 bases). Material for sequencing was peripheral blood. The clonotype was recovered from a woman between 18 and 29 years old who had recovered from COVID-19. CDR3 nucleotides: TGTGCCAGCAGCTTAGGGCTAGCGCAGGATGAGCAGTTCTTC. Translating it yields CASSLGLAQDEQFF.